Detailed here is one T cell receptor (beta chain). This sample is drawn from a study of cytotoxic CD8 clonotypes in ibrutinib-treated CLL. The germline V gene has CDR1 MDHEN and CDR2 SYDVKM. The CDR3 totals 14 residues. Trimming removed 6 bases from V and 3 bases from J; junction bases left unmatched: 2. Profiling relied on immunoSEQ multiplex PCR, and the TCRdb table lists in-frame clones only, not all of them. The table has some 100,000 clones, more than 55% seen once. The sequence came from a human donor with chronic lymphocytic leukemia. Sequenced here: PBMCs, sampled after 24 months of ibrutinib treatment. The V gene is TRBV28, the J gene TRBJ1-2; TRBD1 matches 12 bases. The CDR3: CASRGQGAYYGYTF. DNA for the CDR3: TGTGCCAGCAGGGGACAGGGGGCGTACTATGGCTACACCTTC.